This note documents a single T cell receptor (beta chain) sequence. The V gene's germline CDR1 is SGHTA and CDR2 FQGTGA. Trimming took off 7 bases at V and 2 bases at J, with 11 bases between the two ends. The CDR3 consists of 13 residues. These data originate in a study of blood T cell repertoires in COVID-19. Study overall: Samples taken during acute and convalescent COVID-19 were collected in the United States, Italy and Spain. PBMCs, B-cell-depleted T cells, or T cells were the source of the cDNA or gDNA that made up the material.

In the study's own analysis: Estimation of nucleated cell counts relied on the amplification of reference gene primers. Produced via immunoSEQ multiplex PCR; TCRdb's table is partial and in-frame only. That table gives V, J and clone size, and the DNA gave D and trimming. The repertoire holds around 140,000 clones, with around 89% as singletons. The rearrangement uses TRBV7-3 and TRBJ2-5; TRBD1 is a possible D gene (5 bases). Sequencing was carried out using peripheral blood. The clonotype originates from a man between 65 and 79 years old with active COVID-19. The CDR3 sequence is CASTGWGQETQYF. The CDR3 nucleotides read TGTGCCAGCACAGGGTGGGGTCAAGAGACCCAGTACTTC.